The next 29 T cell receptor beta chains were all read from a single sample in a study of shared clonotypes between healthy human individuals. CD8 cells regarded as naive lacked CD45RO, were positively chosen for CCR7, and omitted terminally differentiated effector memory CD45RA+ cells. TCRdb's table, derived via immunoSEQ multiplex PCR, lists solely in-frame clones and lacks some. Of roughly 550,000 clones in the sample, roughly 95% were seen once. The sequenced material came from naive CD8+ T cells sorted from blood. The source of these receptors is a woman aged 25 to 39 in good health.

The chain uses TRBV29-1 and TRBJ2-7; D gene unclear. Trimming removed 1 base from V and 3 bases from J, with 7 bases in between. The germline gives CDR1 SQVTM, CDR2 ANQGSEA. The CDR3 is 12 residues long. The CDR3 protein is CSVEVRNYEQYF. Here the CDR3 DNA reads TGCAGCGTTGAAGTCCGTAACTACGAGCAGTACTTC.

This chain joins TRBV29-1 and TRBJ2-7; 9 bases match TRBD1. The trim removed 6 bases at V and 4 bases at J, leaving 7 bases unmatched. The CDR3 has 13 residues. CDR1 is SQVTM and CDR2 is ANQGSEA in the germline V gene. The CDR3 DNA follows: TGCAGCGTGAAAACCGGGACAGGGTACGAGCAGTACTTC. It specifies CSVKTGTGYEQYF.

The chain carries TRBV7-9 and TRBJ2-7, with a weak D call TRBD1 (5 bases). Per the germline V gene, CDR1 is SEHNR and CDR2 is FQNEAQ (reference sequence). V dropped 5 bases and J dropped 3 bases, with 14 bases sitting between them. The CDR3 runs to 14 residues. In DNA form, the CDR3 reads TGTGCCAGCAGCCCCGCAGGACAACTCTACGAGCAGTACTTC. It translates to CASSPAGQLYEQYF.

The V call is TRBV10-2, the J call TRBJ2-7; D might be TRBD1 (5 bases). The V and J ends lost 6 bases and 5 bases respectively, with 14 bases between them. The germline V gene encodes CDR1 WSHSY and CDR2 SAAADI. The CDR3 is 13 residues long. The CDR3 DNA sequence: TGCGCCAGCAGCGTCGGCAGGGTCAACGAGCAGTACTTC. Its translation: CASSVGRVNEQYF.

The table lists this clone with a count of one. CDR3 sequence: CASSLGWRDVYEQYF. CDR3 coding DNA: TGTGCCAGCAGCTTAGGATGGCGGGACGTCTACGAGCAGTACTTC. The chain has TRBV7-6 and TRBJ2-7; a weak D match, TRBD2 (6 bases). Trimming shortened V by 1 base and J by 3 bases, and 13 bases separated the two germline ends. CDR3 size: 15 residues. Germline V CDR1 and CDR2: SGHVS, FNYEAQ.

To note about this clone: Other DNA sequences in this specimen translate into the identical CDR3. In DNA form, the CDR3 reads TGTGCCAGTAGTATAGACGACTCCTACGAGCAGTACTTC. It specifies CASSIDDSYEQYF. V usage is TRBV19 and J usage is TRBJ2-7; D ambiguous. V was shortened by 0 bases and J by 0 bases, with 3 bases between the two germline ends. The CDR3 length is 13 residues. The germline V gene encodes CDR1 LNHDA and CDR2 SQIVND (reference sequence).

This clone was counted once. Different DNA sequences within this sample yield the same CDR3. The CDR3 region has the DNA TGTGCCAGTAGTCCGGGACAGGGAGGGGAGCAGTACTTC. Translation: CASSPGQGGEQYF. The V and J genes are TRBV19 and TRBJ2-7, with 9 positions matching TRBD1. V was clipped by 5 bases and J by 7 bases; unmatched bases: 6. This CDR3 spans 13 amino acids. The germline V gene has CDR1 LNHDA and CDR2 SQIVND (reference sequence).

This chain links TRBV11-1 with TRBJ2-5, with a tentative D call TRBD1 (5 bases). CDR1 and CDR2 (germline): SGHAT, FQDESV (reference sequence). The V end lost 2 bases, the J end lost 2 bases, and 15 bases lay between the germline ends. The CDR3 runs 16 residues. This CDR3 is CASSLHTQGQQETQYF. CDR3 nucleotide sequence: TGTGCCAGCAGCTTACACACGCAGGGCCAGCAAGAGACCCAGTACTTC.

The table lists this clone with a count of one. The same CDR3 also results from other DNA sequences found in this sample. The chain carries TRBV28 and TRBJ2-2, with TRBD2 matching over 7 bases. From germline, CDR1 is MDHEN and CDR2 SYDVKM. The CDR3 spans 14 residues. The junction had 1 base not matched to a gene; V was cut back by 2 bases and J by 4 bases. Here the CDR3 DNA reads TGTGCCAGCAGTTTAACGGGAGGCACCGGGGAGCTGTTTTTT. Translated, it gives CASSLTGGTGELFF.

The chain recombines TRBV13 with TRBJ1-1; 8 bases line up with TRBD1. From germline, CDR1 is PRHDT and CDR2 FYEKMQ (reference sequence). V trimming: 4 bases; J trimming: 4 bases; junction bases outside the gene matches: 11. This CDR3 spans 16 amino acids. The chain's CDR3 is CASSSLTGVPFTEAFF. The CDR3 nucleotides read TGTGCCAGCAGCTCTTTGACAGGGGTACCTTTCACTGAAGCTTTCTTT.

The V call is TRBV5-6, the J call TRBJ2-7; 8 bases are shared with TRBD1. After removal of 3 bases from V and 3 bases from J, the junction contained 8 bases not matched to a gene. Germline assignment: CDR1 SGHDT and CDR2 YYEEEE. The length of the CDR3 is 15 residues. The CDR3 sequence is CASSSDGQGSYEQYF. DNA for the CDR3: TGTGCCAGCAGCTCAGATGGACAGGGTAGCTACGAGCAGTACTTC.

The J gene is TRBJ1-3, the V gene TRBV2, with D perhaps matching TRBD1 (6 bases). CDR3 length: 14 amino acids. Germline V gene sequence: CDR1 SNHLY, CDR2 FYNNEI. V was trimmed by 7 bases and J by 3 bases, leaving 13 bases between them. CDR3 bases: TGTGCCAGCACGGGCAGGGGCTATGGAAACACCATATATTTT. Translation gives CASTGRGYGNTIYF. Based on the CDR3 plus reference TRBV2 and TRBJ1-3, the full variable domain is EPEVTQTPSHQVTQMGQEVILRCVPISNHLYFYWYRQILGQKVEFLVSFYNNEISEKSEIFDDQFSVERPDGSNFTLKIRSTKLEDSAMYFCASTGRGYGNTIYFGEGSWLTVV.

The chain recombines TRBV27 with TRBJ2-5, with no clear D. Germline CDR1 and CDR2: MNHEY and SMNVEV (reference sequence). The CDR3 is made up of 14 amino acids. V was shortened by 4 bases and J by 12 bases, with 21 bases between the two germline ends. The CDR3 sequence is CASSSYYPSRKKYF. The CDR3 DNA is TGTGCCAGCAGTTCCTACTACCCCTCGCGCAAAAAGTACTTC.

Comment on this clone: The same CDR3 also results from other DNA sequences found in this sample. The chain carries TRBV5-1 and TRBJ2-7, with D possibly being TRBD1 or TRBD2 (5 bases each). Germline-derived CDR1 and CDR2 are SGHRS and YFSETQ. The CDR3 runs 12 residues. Trimming stripped 2 bases from V and 4 bases from J, with 7 bases between. The CDR3 region is CASSFGGYEQYF. CDR3 DNA sequence: TGCGCCAGCAGCTTTGGGGGTTACGAGCAGTACTTC. The whole variable domain, remainder taken from reference TRBV5-1 and TRBJ2-7, is KAGVTQTPRYLIKTRGQQVTLSCSPISGHRSVSWYQQTPGQGLQFLFEYFSETQRNKGNFPGRFSGRQFSNSRSEMNVSTLELGDSALYLCASSFGGYEQYFGPGTRLTVT.

This clone was detected once. V usage is TRBV27 and J usage is TRBJ2-7, with D perhaps TRBD2 (7 bases). The CDR3 consists of 14 residues. Germline assignment: CDR1 MNHEY and CDR2 SMNVEV (reference sequence). Trimming pared 3 bases from V and 4 bases from J, leaving 13 bases between. DNA for the CDR3: TGTGCCAGCAGTTTCAAGGGGGGAGGGTACGAGCAGTACTTC. Its protein is CASSFKGGGYEQYF.

The CDR3 reads CASSFTSGGTYEQYF. CDR3 in DNA: TGTGCCAGCAGTTTTACTAGCGGGGGAACCTACGAGCAGTACTTC. This chain uses TRBV13 with TRBJ2-7; 11 bases are a match to TRBD2. Per germline, CDR1 PRHDT and CDR2 FYEKMQ (reference sequence). J gave up 2 bases and V 6 bases, and 6 bases lay outside the gene matches. CDR3 length equals 15 residues. Filled out from reference TRBV13 and TRBJ2-7, the complete variable domain reads AAGVIQSPRHLIKEKRETATLKCYPIPRHDTVYWYQQGPGQDPQFLISFYEKMQSDKGSIPDRFSAQQFSDYHSELNMSSLELGDSALYFCASSFTSGGTYEQYFGPGTRLTVT.

J is TRBJ2-1 and V is TRBV4-1; 10 bases line up with TRBD2. This CDR3 is built from 17 residues. V trimming: 2 bases; J trimming: 1 base; junction bases outside the gene matches: 5. The germline V gene has CDR1 MGHRA and CDR2 YSYEKL. Written as DNA, the CDR3 is TGCGCCAGCAGCCAATCCCTAGCGGGAGTATCCTACAATGAGCAGTTCTTC. Its translation is CASSQSLAGVSYNEQFF.

This clone was seen once. The chain carries TRBV7-8 and TRBJ2-1; D unclear. Germline CDR1 is SGHVS and CDR2 is FQNEAQ. The CDR3 extends over 17 amino acids. V was shortened by 7 bases and J by 0 bases, with 19 bases between the two germline ends. The CDR3, as DNA: TGTGCCAGCACCGTCGTTAATCGGGCAAGCTCCTACAATGAGCAGTTCTTC. It codes for CASTVVNRASSYNEQFF.

The chain is built from TRBV6-5 and TRBJ2-2, with D perhaps TRBD2 (6 bases). The CDR3 is 11 residues long. The germline V gene has CDR1 MNHEY and CDR2 SVGAGI. The V end lost 11 bases, the J end lost 7 bases, and 11 bases lay between the germline ends. CDR3 protein: CAAGTGGELFF. The DNA of the CDR3 is TGTGCCGCGGGGACCGGCGGGGAGCTGTTTTTT.

The V call is TRBV7-9, the J call TRBJ2-7; TRBD2 matches 13 bases. Looked up from germline, CDR1 is SEHNR and CDR2 is FQNEAQ (reference sequence). This CDR3 region has 15 residues. With 5 bases clipped from V and 7 bases from J, the junction kept 8 bases outside the gene matches. CDR3 sequence reads: CASSLWTSGSMEQYF. DNA for the CDR3: TGTGCCAGCAGCCTCTGGACTAGCGGGAGCATGGAGCAGTACTTC.

DNA of the CDR3: TGTGCCAGCAGCTTAGTCGTAGGGGTCGCAGATACGCAGTATTTT. Its translation is CASSLVVGVADTQYF. The J gene is TRBJ2-3, the V gene TRBV7-9; the D gene is possibly TRBD1 (5 bases). The V and J ends lost 1 base and 4 bases respectively, with 12 bases between them. Germline CDR1 and CDR2: SEHNR and FQNEAQ (reference sequence). The CDR3 contains 15 residues.

This chain connects TRBV4-2 to TRBJ2-2; 9 nucleotides agree with TRBD1. Germline lookup yields CDR1 LGHNA and CDR2 YNFKEQ. Losses at the gene ends were 0 bases for V and 5 bases for J; bases not matched to a gene: 10. The CDR3 runs to 18 residues. In DNA, the CDR3 is TGTGCCAGCAGCCAAGAAGAACAGGGGGCCATTGGGACCGGGGAGCTGTTTTTT. It translates to CASSQEEQGAIGTGELFF.

This clone was counted a single time. The chain links TRBV7-9 to TRBJ2-3; 7 bases fit TRBD1. The V gene's germline CDR1 is SEHNR and CDR2 FQNEAQ (reference sequence). After removal of 5 bases from V and 2 bases from J, the junction contained 4 bases not matched to a gene. The CDR3 contains 14 residues. CDR3 residues: CASSGDRHTDTQYF. The CDR3 nucleotides are TGTGCCAGCAGCGGGGACAGACACACAGATACGCAGTATTTT.

The chain links TRBV19 to TRBJ1-3; the match to TRBD1 covers 7 bases. This CDR3 comprises 17 residues. Germline CDR1 is LNHDA and CDR2 is SQIVND (reference sequence). The V and J ends lost 6 bases and 0 bases, in that order; junction bases with no gene match: 11. CDR3 DNA sequence: TGTGCCAGTAGAAACGCCGGGACAGCATCCTCTGGAAACACCATATATTTT. Its translation is CASRNAGTASSGNTIYF.

The gene calls are TRBV9 and TRBJ1-6, with 9 nucleotides matching TRBD1. Per the germline V gene, CDR1 is SGDLS and CDR2 is YYNGEE. The CDR3 has 15 amino acids. Trimming at V came to 3 bases and at J to 6 bases, leaving 4 bases not matched to a gene. CDR3 bases: TGTGCCAGCAGCGCTGAGGGACAGGGTAATTCACCCCTCCACTTT. Protein: CASSAEGQGNSPLHF.

The chain links TRBV2 to TRBJ1-1, with D unclear. Trimming removed 6 bases from V and 8 bases from J, with 10 bases in between. CDR1 and CDR2 from the germline V gene are SNHLY and FYNNEI. The length of the CDR3 is 11 residues. The CDR3, as DNA: TGTGCCAGCAGAATAGCTCCAGAAGCTTTCTTT. This gives the protein CASRIAPEAFF.

This chain connects TRBV7-9 to TRBJ2-7, with 7 bases that match TRBD1. With V trimmed by 4 bases and J by 5 bases, 8 bases remained unmatched. The CDR3 extends over 14 amino acids. Germline V lookup: CDR1 SEHNR, CDR2 FQNEAQ (reference sequence). CDR3: CASSSYRGRNEQYF. DNA of the CDR3: TGTGCCAGCAGCTCATACAGGGGTAGGAACGAGCAGTACTTC.

V gene TRBV9 combines with J gene TRBJ2-7, with 14 bases matching TRBD2. CDR1 and CDR2 (germline): SGDLS, YYNGEE. CDR3 size: 15 residues. With 3 bases clipped from V and 7 bases from J, the junction kept 6 bases outside the gene matches. The DNA for the CDR3 is TGTGCCAGCAGCGAGGGGACTAGCGGGGGCTTGGAGCAGTACTTC. Translated: CASSEGTSGGLEQYF.

The chain combines TRBV7-9 with TRBJ2-4; perhaps TRBD2 as D (6 bases). The V end was cut by 5 bases, the J end by 1 base, with 18 bases between. Germline-derived CDR1 and CDR2 are SEHNR and FQNEAQ (reference sequence). This CDR3 has 17 residues. The CDR3 nucleotides read TGTGCCAGCAGCCCAGGGACTTCCTCCTGGGCCAAAAACATTCAGTACTTC. Encoded protein: CASSPGTSSWAKNIQYF.